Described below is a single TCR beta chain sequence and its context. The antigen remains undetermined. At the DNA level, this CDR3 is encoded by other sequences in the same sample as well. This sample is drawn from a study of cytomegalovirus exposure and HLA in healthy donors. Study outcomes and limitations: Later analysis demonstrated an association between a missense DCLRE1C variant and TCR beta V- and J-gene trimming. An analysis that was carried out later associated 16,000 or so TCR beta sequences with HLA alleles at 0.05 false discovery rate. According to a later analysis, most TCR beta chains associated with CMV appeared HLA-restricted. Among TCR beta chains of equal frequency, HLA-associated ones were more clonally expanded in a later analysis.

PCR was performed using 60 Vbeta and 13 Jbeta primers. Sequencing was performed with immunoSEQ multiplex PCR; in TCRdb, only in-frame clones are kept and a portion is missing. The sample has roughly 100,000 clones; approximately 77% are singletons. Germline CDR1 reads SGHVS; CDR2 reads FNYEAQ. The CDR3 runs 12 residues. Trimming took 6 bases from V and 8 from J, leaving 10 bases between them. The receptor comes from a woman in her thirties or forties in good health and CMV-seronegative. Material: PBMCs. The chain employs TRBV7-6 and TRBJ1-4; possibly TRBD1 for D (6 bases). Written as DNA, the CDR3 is TGTGCCAGCAGTCACAGGGAAGAAAAACTGTTTTTT. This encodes CASSHREEKLFF.